The 5 T cell receptor beta chains in this list originate from one sample, sequenced in a study of blood T cell repertoires in COVID-19. The assay was immunoSEQ multiplex PCR, and TCRdb's table has in-frame clones only and misses some. The data contain about 33,000 clones, almost 90% of them singletons. Material for sequencing was peripheral blood. The origin of the receptors is a human donor in a cohort sampled during active COVID-19.

The V and J genes are TRBV3-1 (or the pseudogene TRBV3-2) and TRBJ2-2; weak D call: TRBD2 (6 bases). V was cut by 2 bases and J by 8 bases, with 15 bases left in between. Germline V gene data show CDR1 as LGHDT and CDR2 as YNNKEL (reference sequence). This CDR3 has 15 residues. CDR3: CASSQRRGEEGELFF. Written as DNA, the CDR3 is TGTGCCAGCAGCCAAAGGAGGGGCGAGGAGGGGGAGCTGTTTTTT.

V usage is TRBV28 and J usage is TRBJ2-2; 14 bases match TRBD2. Germline CDR1 and CDR2: MDHEN and SYDVKM. Unmatched junction bases numbered 14, after V lost 9 bases and J lost 8 bases. CDR3 length: 17 residues. The CDR3 reads CASPPGLAGERLGELFF. CDR3 DNA: TGTGCCAGTCCTCCGGGACTAGCGGGAGAAAGACTAGGGGAGCTGTTTTTT. Full variable domain (missing parts from reference TRBV28 and TRBJ2-2): DVKVTQSSRYLVKRTGEKVFLECVQDMDHENMFWYRQDPGLGLRLIYFSYDVKMKEKGDIPEGYSVSREKKERFSLILESASTNQTSMYLCASPPGLAGERLGELFFGEGSRLTVL.

The CDR3 DNA reads as TGTGCCAGCAGCGGAGTAGTCCGGGACAGGGGGCAATATGGCTACACCTTC. Its translation: CASSGVVRDRGQYGYTF. The chain uses TRBV9 and TRBJ1-2; 12 bases match TRBD1. This CDR3 has 17 residues. CDR1 and CDR2 (germline): SGDLS, YYNGEE. The trim removed 3 bases at V and 5 bases at J, leaving 11 bases unmatched.

Regarding this clone: A junction end diverges from the germline sequence, so it may reflect a read error. This rearrangement joins TRBV4-2 to TRBJ2-3; tentative D call: TRBD1 (6 bases). This CDR3 contains 11 residues. Germline assignment: CDR1 LGHNA and CDR2 YNFKEQ. The CDR3 DNA reads as TGTGCCAGCAGCCAAAAAACGCGACAGGAATTT. Encoded protein: CASSQKTRQEF.

This rearrangement joins TRBV4-1 to TRBJ1-3; no clear D. Trimming cost V 7 bases and J 8 bases, with 15 bases left between them. CDR3 size: 13 residues. Germline V gene sequence: CDR1 MGHRA, CDR2 YSYEKL. The CDR3 reads CASNHAPRDTIYF. The CDR3 DNA sequence: TGCGCCAGCAACCACGCACCGAGGGACACCATATATTTT.